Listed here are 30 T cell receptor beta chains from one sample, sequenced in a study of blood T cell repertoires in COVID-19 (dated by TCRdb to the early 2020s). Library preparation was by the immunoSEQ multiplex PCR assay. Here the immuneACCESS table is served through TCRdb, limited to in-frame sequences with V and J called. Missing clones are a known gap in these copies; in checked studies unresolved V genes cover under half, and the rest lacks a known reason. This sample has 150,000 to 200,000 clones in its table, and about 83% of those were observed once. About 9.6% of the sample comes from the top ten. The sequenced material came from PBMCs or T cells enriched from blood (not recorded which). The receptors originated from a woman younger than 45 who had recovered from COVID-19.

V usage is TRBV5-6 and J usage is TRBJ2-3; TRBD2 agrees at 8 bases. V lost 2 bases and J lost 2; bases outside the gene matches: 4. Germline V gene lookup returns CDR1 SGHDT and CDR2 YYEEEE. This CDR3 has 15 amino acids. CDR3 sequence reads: CASSFSGTVTDTQYF. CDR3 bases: TGTGCCAGCAGCTTTAGCGGGACGGTCACAGATACGCAGTATTTT.

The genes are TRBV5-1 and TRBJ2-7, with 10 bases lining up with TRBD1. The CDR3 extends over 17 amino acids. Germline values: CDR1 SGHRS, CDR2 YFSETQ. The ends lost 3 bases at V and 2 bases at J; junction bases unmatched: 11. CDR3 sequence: CASSYKRGTGDTYEQYF. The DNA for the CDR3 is TGCGCCAGCAGCTATAAACGTGGGACAGGGGATACCTACGAGCAGTACTTC.

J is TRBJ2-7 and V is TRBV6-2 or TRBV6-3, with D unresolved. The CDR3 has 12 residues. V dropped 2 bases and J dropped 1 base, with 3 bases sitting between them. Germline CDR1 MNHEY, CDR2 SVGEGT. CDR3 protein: CASSYTSYEQYF. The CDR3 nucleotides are TGTGCCAGCAGTTACACATCCTACGAGCAGTACTTC.

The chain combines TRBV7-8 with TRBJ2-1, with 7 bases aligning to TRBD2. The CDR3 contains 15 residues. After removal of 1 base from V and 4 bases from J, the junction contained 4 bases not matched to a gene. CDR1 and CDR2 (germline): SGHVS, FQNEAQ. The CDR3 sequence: CASSLGGTNYNEQFF. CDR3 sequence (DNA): TGTGCCAGCAGCTTAGGAGGGACTAATTACAATGAGCAGTTCTTC.

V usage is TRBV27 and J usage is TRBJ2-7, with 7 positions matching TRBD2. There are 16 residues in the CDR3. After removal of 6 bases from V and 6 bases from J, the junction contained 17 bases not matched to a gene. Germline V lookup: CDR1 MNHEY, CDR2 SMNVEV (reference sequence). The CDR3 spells CASRASPGRSWGEQYF. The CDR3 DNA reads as TGTGCCAGCAGGGCCTCCCCCGGGAGGAGCTGGGGCGAGCAGTACTTC.

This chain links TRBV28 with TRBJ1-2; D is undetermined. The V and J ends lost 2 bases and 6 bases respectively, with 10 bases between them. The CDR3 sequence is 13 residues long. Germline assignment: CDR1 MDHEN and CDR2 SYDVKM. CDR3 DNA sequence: TGTGCCAGCAGTTTACCAGTTCCCAATGGCTACACCTTC. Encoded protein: CASSLPVPNGYTF.

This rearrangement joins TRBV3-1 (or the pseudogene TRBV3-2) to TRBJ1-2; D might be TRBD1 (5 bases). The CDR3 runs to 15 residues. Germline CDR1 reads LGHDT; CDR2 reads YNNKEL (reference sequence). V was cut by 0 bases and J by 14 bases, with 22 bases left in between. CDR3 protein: CASSQESGGYSTTTF. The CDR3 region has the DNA TGTGCCAGCAGCCAAGAAAGCGGGGGGTACAGCACTACTACCTTC.

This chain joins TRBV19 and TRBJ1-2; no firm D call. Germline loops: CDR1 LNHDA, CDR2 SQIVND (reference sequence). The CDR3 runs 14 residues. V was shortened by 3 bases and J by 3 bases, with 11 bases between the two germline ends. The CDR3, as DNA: TGTGCCAGTAGTATCCCCGGTCGGGACTATGGCTACACCTTC. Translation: CASSIPGRDYGYTF.

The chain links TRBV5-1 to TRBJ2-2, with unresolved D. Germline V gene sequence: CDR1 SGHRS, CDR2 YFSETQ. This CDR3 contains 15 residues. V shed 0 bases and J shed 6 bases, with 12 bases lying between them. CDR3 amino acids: CASSLVVSVPGELFF. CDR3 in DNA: TGCGCCAGCAGCTTGGTTGTCTCGGTCCCCGGGGAGCTGTTTTTT.

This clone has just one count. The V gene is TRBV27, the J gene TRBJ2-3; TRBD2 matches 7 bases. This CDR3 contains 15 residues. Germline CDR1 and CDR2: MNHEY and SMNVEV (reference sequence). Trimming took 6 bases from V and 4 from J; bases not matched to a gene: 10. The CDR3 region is CASRRLAGGADTQYF. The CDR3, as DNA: TGTGCCAGCAGAAGATTAGCGGGTGGCGCAGATACGCAGTATTTT.

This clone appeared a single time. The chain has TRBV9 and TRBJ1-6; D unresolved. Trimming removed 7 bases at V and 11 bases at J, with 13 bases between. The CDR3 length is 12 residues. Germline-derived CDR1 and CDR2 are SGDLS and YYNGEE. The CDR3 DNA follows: TGTGCCAGCGGTCTAATATCGGCACCCCTCCACTTT. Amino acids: CASGLISAPLHF. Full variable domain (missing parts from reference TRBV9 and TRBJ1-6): DSGVTQTPKHLITATGQRVTLRCSPRSGDLSVYWYQQSLDQGLQFLIQYYNGEERAKGNILERFSAQQFPDLHSELNLSSLELGDSALYFCASGLISAPLHFGNGTRLTVT.

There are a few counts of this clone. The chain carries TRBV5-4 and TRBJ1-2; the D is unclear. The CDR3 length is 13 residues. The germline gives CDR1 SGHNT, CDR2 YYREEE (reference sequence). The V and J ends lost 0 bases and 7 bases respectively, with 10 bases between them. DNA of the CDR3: TGTGCCAGCAGCTTGGCCGGGGTCGCTGGCTACACCTTC. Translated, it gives CASSLAGVAGYTF.

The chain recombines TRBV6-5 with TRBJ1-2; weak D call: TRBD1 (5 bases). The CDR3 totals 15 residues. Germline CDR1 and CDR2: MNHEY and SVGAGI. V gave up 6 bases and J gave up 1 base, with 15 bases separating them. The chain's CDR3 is CASREANRINYGYTF. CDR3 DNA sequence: TGTGCCAGCAGAGAGGCCAACAGGATTAACTATGGCTACACCTTC.

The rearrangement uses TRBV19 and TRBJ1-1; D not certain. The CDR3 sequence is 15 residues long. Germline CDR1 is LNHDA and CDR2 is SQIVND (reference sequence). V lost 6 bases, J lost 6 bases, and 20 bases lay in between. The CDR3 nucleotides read TGTGCCAGTAGGGAGGGATCTCCGCGTCTCGCTGAAGCTTTCTTT. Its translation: CASREGSPRLAEAFF.

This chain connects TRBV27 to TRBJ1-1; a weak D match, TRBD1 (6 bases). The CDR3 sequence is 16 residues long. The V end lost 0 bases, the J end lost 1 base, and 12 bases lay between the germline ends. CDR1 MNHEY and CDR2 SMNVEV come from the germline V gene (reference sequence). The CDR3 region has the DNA TGTGCCAGCAGTTTATCCGGCAGGACAGCGAACACTGAAGCTTTCTTT. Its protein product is CASSLSGRTANTEAFF.

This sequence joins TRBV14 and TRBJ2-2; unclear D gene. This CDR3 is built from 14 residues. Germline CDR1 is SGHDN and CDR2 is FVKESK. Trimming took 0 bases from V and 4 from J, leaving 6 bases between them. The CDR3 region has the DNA TGTGCCAGCAGCCAAGATCCCATCACCGGGGAGCTGTTTTTT. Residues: CASSQDPITGELFF.

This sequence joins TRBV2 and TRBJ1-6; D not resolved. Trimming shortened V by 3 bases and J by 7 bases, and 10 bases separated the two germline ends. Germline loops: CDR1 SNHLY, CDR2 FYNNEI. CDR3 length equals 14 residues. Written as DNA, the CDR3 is TGTGCCAGCAGTGAGTCCGGGGTCAATTCACCCCTCCACTTT. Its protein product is CASSESGVNSPLHF.

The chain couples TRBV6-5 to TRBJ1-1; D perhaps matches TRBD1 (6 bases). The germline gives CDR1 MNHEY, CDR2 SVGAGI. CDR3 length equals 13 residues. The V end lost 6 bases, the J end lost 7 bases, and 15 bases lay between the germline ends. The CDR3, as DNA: TGTGCCAGCAGATCAGGGGTAGTCGGTGAAGCTTTCTTT. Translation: CASRSGVVGEAFF.

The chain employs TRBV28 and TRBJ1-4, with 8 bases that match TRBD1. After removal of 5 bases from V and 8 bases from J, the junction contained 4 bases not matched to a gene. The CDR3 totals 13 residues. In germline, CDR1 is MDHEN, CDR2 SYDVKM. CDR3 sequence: CASSPGGAEKLFF. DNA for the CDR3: TGTGCCAGCAGTCCAGGGGGCGCCGAAAAACTGTTTTTT.

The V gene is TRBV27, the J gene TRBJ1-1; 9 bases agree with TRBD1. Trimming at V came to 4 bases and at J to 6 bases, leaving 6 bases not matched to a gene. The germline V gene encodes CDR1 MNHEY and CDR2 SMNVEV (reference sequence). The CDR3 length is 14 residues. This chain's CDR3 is CASSYYRGHAEAFF. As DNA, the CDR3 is TGTGCCAGCAGTTATTACAGGGGGCACGCTGAAGCTTTCTTT.

The CDR3 DNA reads TGTGCCAGCAGCCAAGGGACAGTGGGATCTGGAAACACCATATATTTT. This gives the protein CASSQGTVGSGNTIYF. The V gene is TRBV4-2, the J gene TRBJ1-3, with TRBD1 as a possible D gene (6 bases). Germline loops: CDR1 LGHNA, CDR2 YNFKEQ. The CDR3 extends over 16 amino acids. Trimming took off 1 base at V and 1 base at J, with 11 bases between the two ends.

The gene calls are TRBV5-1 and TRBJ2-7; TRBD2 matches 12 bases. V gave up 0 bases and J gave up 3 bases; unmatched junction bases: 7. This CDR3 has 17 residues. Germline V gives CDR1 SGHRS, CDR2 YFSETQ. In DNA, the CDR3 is TGCGCCAGCAGCTTGGAAGGCTCTAGCGGGAGGGACTACGAGCAGTACTTC. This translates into CASSLEGSSGRDYEQYF.

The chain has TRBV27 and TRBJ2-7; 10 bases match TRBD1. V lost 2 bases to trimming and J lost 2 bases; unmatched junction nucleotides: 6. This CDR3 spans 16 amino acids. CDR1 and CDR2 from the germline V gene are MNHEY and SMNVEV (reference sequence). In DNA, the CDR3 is TGTGCCAGCAGTTTAATCTCGGGACAGGGGCCCTACGAGCAGTACTTC. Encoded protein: CASSLISGQGPYEQYF.

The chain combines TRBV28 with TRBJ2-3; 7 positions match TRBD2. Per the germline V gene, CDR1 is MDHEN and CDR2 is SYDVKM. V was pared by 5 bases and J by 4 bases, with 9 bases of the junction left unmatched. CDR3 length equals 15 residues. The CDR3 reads CASSPTGGSADTQYF. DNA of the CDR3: TGTGCCAGCAGTCCCACGGGCGGGAGTGCAGATACGCAGTATTTT. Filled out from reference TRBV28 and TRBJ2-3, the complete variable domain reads DVKVTQSSRYLVKRTGEKVFLECVQDMDHENMFWYRQDPGLGLRLIYFSYDVKMKEKGDIPEGYSVSREKKERFSLILESASTNQTSMYLCASSPTGGSADTQYFGPGTRLTVL.

The CDR3 bases are TGTGCCAGCTCACCACCGGGACAGGGAAGCTCCTACAATGAGCAGTTCTTC. Amino acids: CASSPPGQGSSYNEQFF. J is TRBJ2-1 and V is TRBV18, with 9 bases that match TRBD1. The CDR3 is made up of 17 amino acids. Looked up from germline, CDR1 is KGHSH and CDR2 is LQKENI. V dropped 0 bases and J dropped 0; count of bases not matched to a gene: 3.

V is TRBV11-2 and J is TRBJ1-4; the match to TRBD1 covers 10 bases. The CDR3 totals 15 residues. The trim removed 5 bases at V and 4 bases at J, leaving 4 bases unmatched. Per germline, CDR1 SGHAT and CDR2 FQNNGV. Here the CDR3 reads CASSRDRGYNEKLFF. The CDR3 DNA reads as TGTGCCAGCAGCCGGGACAGGGGTTATAATGAAAAACTGTTTTTT.

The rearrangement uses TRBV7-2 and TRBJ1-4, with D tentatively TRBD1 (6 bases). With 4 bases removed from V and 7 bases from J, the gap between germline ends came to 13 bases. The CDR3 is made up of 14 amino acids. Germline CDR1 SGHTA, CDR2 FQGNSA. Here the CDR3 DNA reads TGTGCCAGCAGCTCACAGGGTGGGGGTGAAAAACTGTTTTTT. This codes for CASSSQGGGEKLFF.

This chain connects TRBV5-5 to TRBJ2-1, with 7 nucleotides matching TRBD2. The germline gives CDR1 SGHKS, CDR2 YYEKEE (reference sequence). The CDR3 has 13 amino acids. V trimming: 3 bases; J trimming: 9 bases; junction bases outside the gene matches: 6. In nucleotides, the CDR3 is TGTGCCAGCAGCTGGGGACTAACGGCTGAGCAGTTCTTC. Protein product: CASSWGLTAEQFF.

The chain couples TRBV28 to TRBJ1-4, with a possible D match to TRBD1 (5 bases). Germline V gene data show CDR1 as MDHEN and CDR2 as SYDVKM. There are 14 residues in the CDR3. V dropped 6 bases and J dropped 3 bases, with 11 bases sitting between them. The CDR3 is CASRAGFPNEKLFF. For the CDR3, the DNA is TGTGCCAGCAGGGCAGGGTTCCCTAATGAAAAACTGTTTTTT. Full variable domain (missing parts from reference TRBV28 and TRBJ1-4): DVKVTQSSRYLVKRTGEKVFLECVQDMDHENMFWYRQDPGLGLRLIYFSYDVKMKEKGDIPEGYSVSREKKERFSLILESASTNQTSMYLCASRAGFPNEKLFFGSGTQLSVL.

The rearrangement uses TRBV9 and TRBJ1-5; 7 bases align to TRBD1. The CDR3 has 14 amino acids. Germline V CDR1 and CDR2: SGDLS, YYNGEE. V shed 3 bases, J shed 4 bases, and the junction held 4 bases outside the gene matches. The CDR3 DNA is TGTGCCAGCAGCGCGGGACAGTATAATCAGCCCCAGCATTTT. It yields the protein CASSAGQYNQPQHF.